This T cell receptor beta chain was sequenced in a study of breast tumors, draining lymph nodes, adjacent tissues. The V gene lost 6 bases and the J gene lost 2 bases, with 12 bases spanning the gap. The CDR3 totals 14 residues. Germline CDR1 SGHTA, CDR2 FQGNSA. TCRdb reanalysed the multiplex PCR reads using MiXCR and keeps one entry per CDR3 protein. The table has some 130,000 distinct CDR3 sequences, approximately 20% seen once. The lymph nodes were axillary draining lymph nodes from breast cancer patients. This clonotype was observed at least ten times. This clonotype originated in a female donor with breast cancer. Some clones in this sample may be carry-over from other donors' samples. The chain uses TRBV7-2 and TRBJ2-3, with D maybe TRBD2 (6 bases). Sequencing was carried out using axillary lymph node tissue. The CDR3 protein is CASRRRGDTDTQYF. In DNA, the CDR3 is TGTGCCAGCAGGAGGAGGGGTGACACAGATACGCAGTATTTT.